The rows below give T cell receptor beta chains drawn from one sample of a study of blood T cell repertoires in COVID-19. Sequencing used immunoSEQ multiplex PCR; TCRdb keeps in-frame clones, though not all of them. The sample includes 200,000 to 300,000 clones, 88% of them seen just once. Sequencing used PBMCs or T cells enriched from blood (not recorded which). These receptors all come from a woman aged 40 to 50 with acute COVID-19. Both conserved end residues are part of each CDR3. A D gene is named only where the DNA matches it firmly. Clone size is not always given. Where it is, it says once, few, many or a class for expanded clones.

TRBJ2-1	-	TRBV18	few	CASSASAYNEQFF	TGTGCCAGCTCAGCTAGCGCCTACAATGAGCAGTTCTTC
TRBJ1-5	-	TRBV6-8	-	CASRHRAPGRRSNQPQHF	TGTGCCAGCAGACATAGAGCCCCCGGCAGGAGGTCCAATCAGCCCCAGCATTTT
TRBJ2-1	TRBD2	TRBV6-2/TRBV6-3	-	CASSYGTSGLKRQFF	TGTGCCAGCAGTTATGGGACTAGCGGCCTGAAGCGGCAGTTCTTC
TRBJ1-2	-	TRBV30	-	CAWSVSGRTYGYTF	TGTGCCTGGAGTGTGTCTGGCAGAACCTATGGCTACACCTTC
TRBJ1-2	TRBD1	TRBV7-9	-	CASTPTGANYGYTF	TGTGCCAGCACCCCGACAGGGGCTAACTATGGCTACACCTTC
TRBJ1-2	TRBD1	TRBV20-1	-	CSASLLWAGGEANYGYTF	TGCAGTGCTAGTCTCCTCTGGGCAGGGGGCGAAGCGAACTATGGCTACACCTTC
TRBJ2-6	-	TRBV6-2/TRBV6-3	-	CASSYGHFGANVLTF	TGTGCCAGCAGTTATGGCCATTTTGGGGCCAACGTCCTGACTTTC
TRBJ1-5	TRBD1	TRBV30	-	CACTGAVDSNQPQHF	TGTGCCTGTACAGGGGCGGTAGATAGCAATCAGCCCCAGCATTTT
TRBJ1-1	-	TRBV5-1	-	CASSLYQGNTEAFF	TGCGCCAGCAGCTTGTACCAGGGGAACACTGAAGCTTTCTTT
TRBJ2-7	-	TRBV4-1	once	CASSQGRVYEQYF	TGCGCCAGCAGCCAAGGGCGGGTCTACGAGCAGTACTTC
TRBJ2-3	TRBD2	TRBV10-3	once	CAISFGLAAERSTDTQYF	TGTGCCATTAGTTTTGGACTAGCGGCAGAAAGAAGCACAGATACGCAGTATTTT
TRBJ2-3	-	TRBV5-1	-	CASSWRGGAESTDTQYF	TGCGCCAGCAGCTGGCGAGGGGGAGCGGAGAGCACAGATACGCAGTATTTT
TRBJ1-5	-	TRBV30	once	CAWSPGAAGGSNQPQHF	TGTGCCTGGAGTCCCGGGGCCGCGGGAGGGAGCAATCAGCCCCAGCATTTT
TRBJ2-5	TRBD2	TRBV6-5	-	CASSFVAGVGTQYF	TGTGCCAGCAGTTTCGTAGCGGGAGTGGGGACCCAGTACTTC